The clone carrying this TCR beta chain has a count of ten or more. Its antigen is still unknown. TCR beta CDR3 sequences were amplified from RNA transcripts. The study used the HTBI primer set for a first-round RT-PCR of the TCR CDR3. TCRdb re-analysed the multiplex PCR reads in MiXCR, keeping a single row per CDR3 protein. The table lists fewer than 750,000 distinct CDR3 sequences, around 45% of them singletons, with around 7.7% in the top ten. This sample was taken from a study of T cells in Graves' hyperthyroidism and ophthalmopathy. Subjects aged 18 to 65 presented with newly diagnosed hyperthyroidism of less than 2 months' duration. Patients were excluded because of uncontrolled infection, other autoimmune disease, pregnancy or lactation. Clinical symptoms, serum thyroxine and TRAb, thyroid ultrasound and orbital computed tomography were used for the diagnoses. Study-level findings and limits: Classification by a 13 V-J model distinguished ophthalmopathy from stable hyperthyroidism.

The TCR was taken from a woman younger than 35 with Graves' hyperthyroidism. The sequenced material came from peripheral blood or thyroid tissue (not recorded which).

The CDR3 region is CASSEALGGQYEQYF. The CDR3 DNA is TGTGCCAGCAGTGAAGCGCTTGGGGGGCAATACGAGCAGTACTTC. The J gene is TRBJ2-7, the V gene TRBV2; TRBD1 or TRBD2 may be the D gene (6 bases each). Per the germline V gene, CDR1 is SNHLY and CDR2 is FYNNEI. There are 15 residues in the CDR3. V was shortened by 0 bases and J by 4 bases, with 13 bases between the two germline ends.